This T cell receptor beta chain was captured in a study of beta chain features in type 1 diabetes. Germline V gene data show CDR1 as MNHEY and CDR2 as SVGAGI. The CDR3 is 16 amino acids. Losses at the gene ends were 2 bases for V and 5 bases for J; bases not matched to a gene: 10. Findings and caveats of the study: The study found moderately but significantly shorter TCRB CDR3s in all four CD4+ subsets of Type 1 diabetes patients. Patients' naive, central memory and Treg TCRB repertoires seemed closer to one another than those of healthy donors.

As every portion of the isolated RNA was reverse transcribed, the sequencing read expressed TCRB transcripts. The data were produced by immunoSEQ multiplex PCR, yet TCRdb's version contains in-frame clones alone and is incomplete. This table has 500,000 to 800,000 clones, roughly 12% appearing once. With respect to this clone: Antigen specificity is unknown.

The chain links TRBV6-5 to TRBJ1-2; 8 positions match TRBD1. The sequenced sample consisted of naive CD4+ T cells from blood. This TCR came from a young man with type 1 diabetes. The CDR3 sequence: CASSYGQGAPGYGYTF. The DNA for the CDR3 is TGTGCCAGCAGTTACGGGCAGGGGGCTCCGGGATATGGCTACACCTTC.